This record concerns one T cell receptor (beta chain) sequence. The data stem from a study of cytomegalovirus exposure and HLA in healthy donors. Repertoires were generated with immunoSEQ multiplex PCR, while TCRdb's copy carries only in-frame clones and drops some. The sample has 120,000 to 150,000 clones, almost 90% seen once. Germline-derived CDR1 and CDR2 are MNHNY and SVGAGI (reference sequence). The CDR3 has 13 amino acids. Trimming left V 4 bases short and J 4 bases short, with 10 bases between. The sample consisted of PBMCs. This receptor was obtained from a woman younger than 30 in good health and CMV-seropositive. The V call is TRBV6-6, the J call TRBJ1-1; tentatively, D is TRBD1 (5 bases). The CDR3 region is CASSSRGGTEAFF. The CDR3 coding sequence is TGTGCCAGCAGTTCCCGGGGGGGCACTGAAGCTTTCTTT.